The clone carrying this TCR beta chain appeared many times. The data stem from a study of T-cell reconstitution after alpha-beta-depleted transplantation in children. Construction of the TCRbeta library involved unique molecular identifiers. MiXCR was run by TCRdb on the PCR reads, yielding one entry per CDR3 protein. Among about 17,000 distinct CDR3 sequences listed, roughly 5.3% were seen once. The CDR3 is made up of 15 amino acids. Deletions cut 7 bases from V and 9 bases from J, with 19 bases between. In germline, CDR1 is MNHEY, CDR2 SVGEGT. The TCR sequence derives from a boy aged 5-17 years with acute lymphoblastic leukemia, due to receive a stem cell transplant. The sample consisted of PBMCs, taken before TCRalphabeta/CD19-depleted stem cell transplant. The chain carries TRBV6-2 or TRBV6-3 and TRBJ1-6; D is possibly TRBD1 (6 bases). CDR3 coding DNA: TGTGCCAGCAACTACGGACAGTCCGGTGGTTCACCCCTCCACTTT. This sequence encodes CASNYGQSGGSPLHF.